The 20 T cell receptor beta chains reported below all come from one sample, sequenced in a study of persistence of HIV-infected CD4 T cells. The stimulus was an HIV-1 Gag 15-mer peptide pool, 0.85 to 1 ug/peptide/mL. CD40L-negative CD69-negative CD45RO-high memory CD4+ T cells were sorted as populations depleted of antigen-responding cells. These receptors' targets are unknown. The libraries were made with immunoSEQ version 4 in survey mode. Profiled with immunoSEQ multiplex PCR; TCRdb holds only in-frame clones, not every one. The repertoire holds about 36,000 clones, with 75% to 85% as singletons. Sequences were derived from cultured CD4+ T cells from PBMCs, sampled from a patient who received antiretroviral therapy. Every receptor here comes from an adult with HIV. The donor label of this sample is uncertain.

A remark on this clone: The conserved closing phenylalanine or tryptophan is absent in this CDR3, likely reflecting a read error. The DNA is left out, because the CDR3 cannot be placed on it with certainty; the CDR3 is given as TCRdb lists it. The V gene is TRBV25-1, the J gene TRBJ1-5. Germline V gene lookup returns CDR1 MGHDK and CDR2 SYGVNS. Both ends counted, the CDR3 spans 10 residues. The CDR3 is CASSDGVKTL.

V and J are TRBV7-9 and TRBJ2-5; possibly TRBD1 or TRBD2 for D (6 bases each). Germline V gene sequence: CDR1 SEHNR, CDR2 FQNEAQ (reference sequence). V was cut by 5 bases and J by 6 bases, with 19 bases left in between. The CDR3 consists of 15 residues. The CDR3 DNA reads as TGTGCCAGCAGCACCCAGGGGACCGGGGGAAAGACCCAGTACTTC. Its translation is CASSTQGTGGKTQYF.

The gene calls are TRBV18 and TRBJ2-3; 14 bases are shared with TRBD2. The germline V gene has CDR1 KGHSH and CDR2 LQKENI. V lost 1 base to trimming and J lost 0 bases; unmatched junction nucleotides: 3. The CDR3 runs to 18 residues. The CDR3 here is CASSPRTSGGTSTDTQYF. The CDR3 nucleotides read TGTGCCAGCTCACCACGGACTAGCGGGGGGACTAGCACAGATACGCAGTATTTT.

The V gene is TRBV7-2, the J gene TRBJ1-2; TRBD1 matches at 9 bases. Trimming took 5 bases from V and 4 from J; bases not matched to a gene: 11. The germline V gene has CDR1 SGHTA and CDR2 FQGNSA. The CDR3 contains 16 residues. CDR3 DNA: TGTGCCAGCAGCCTCCCGACCGGGACAGGGATCTATGGCTACACCTTC. Its protein product is CASSLPTGTGIYGYTF. Full variable domain (outside the CDR3, taken from reference TRBV7-2 and TRBJ1-2): GAGVSQSPSNKVTEKGKDVELRCDPISGHTALYWYRQSLGQGLEFLIYFQGNSAPDKSGLPSDRFSAERTGGSVSTLTIQRTQQEDSAVYLCASSLPTGTGIYGYTFGSGTRLTVV.

The chain has TRBV7-6 and TRBJ2-3; unclear D gene. Looked up from germline, CDR1 is SGHVS and CDR2 is FNYEAQ. This CDR3 has 15 residues. V lost 1 base and J 2 bases, leaving 10 bases between the germline ends. Here the CDR3 reads CASSLGIGITDTQYF. The CDR3 nucleotides read TGTGCCAGCAGCTTAGGTATCGGAATCACAGATACGCAGTATTTT.

V is TRBV7-3 and J is TRBJ2-3; 12 nucleotides agree with TRBD1. CDR1 is SGHTA, CDR2 FQGTGA, per germline. J lost 3 bases, V lost 3 bases, and 1 base had no gene match. CDR3 size: 15 residues. The CDR3 region has the DNA TGTGCCAGCAGCTTGGGACAGGGGGCAACAGATACGCAGTATTTT. Amino acids: CASSLGQGATDTQYF.

The rearrangement links TRBV3-1 (or the pseudogene TRBV3-2) to TRBJ1-1; 10 bases line up with TRBD1. The V gene's germline CDR1 is LGHDT and CDR2 YNNKEL (reference sequence). V dropped 4 bases and J dropped 0; count of bases not matched to a gene: 8. This CDR3 contains 17 residues. CDR3 in amino acids: CASSPHRQGAMNTEAFF. The CDR3 DNA is TGTGCCAGCAGCCCTCACCGACAGGGGGCTATGAACACTGAAGCTTTCTTT.

The chain is built from TRBV6-5 and TRBJ1-4; D remains unclear. V was pared by 0 bases and J by 5 bases, with 10 bases between. This CDR3 is built from 15 residues. Germline V lookup: CDR1 MNHEY, CDR2 SVGAGI. CDR3 DNA: TGTGCCAGCAGTTACTCGAATCCACAGAATGAAAAACTGTTTTTT. Residues: CASSYSNPQNEKLFF.

This chain connects TRBV9 to TRBJ2-3, with unresolved D. V lost 4 bases to trimming and J lost 1 base, with 10 bases between them. The CDR3 runs to 14 residues. From germline, CDR1 is SGDLS and CDR2 YYNGEE. The CDR3 loop is CASSLQWGTDTQYF. CDR3 bases: TGTGCCAGCAGCCTCCAGTGGGGCACAGATACGCAGTATTTT.

This chain connects TRBV5-1 to TRBJ2-5; 8 positions match TRBD2. Trimming at V came to 2 bases and at J to 4 bases, leaving 7 bases not matched to a gene. There are 15 residues in the CDR3. CDR1 is SGHRS and CDR2 is YFSETQ in the germline V gene. The CDR3 DNA is TGCGCCAGCAGCTTTCTAGCGGGTATGGGAGAGACCCAGTACTTC. Amino acids: CASSFLAGMGETQYF.

The V call is TRBV10-3, the J call TRBJ1-6; weak D call: TRBD1 (6 bases). The CDR3 spans 16 residues. CDR1 and CDR2 from the germline V gene are ENHRY and SYGVKD. V was clipped by 1 base and J by 6 bases, with 13 bases between them. The CDR3 nucleotides are TGTGCCATCAGTGAGTTACAGGGAATAGGTAATTCACCCCTCCACTTT. Amino acids: CAISELQGIGNSPLHF.

In nucleotides, the CDR3 is TGTGCCAGTATTACCCGACAGGGTTGGACCGGGGAGCTGTTTTTT. It encodes CASITRQGWTGELFF. The chain uses TRBV19 and TRBJ2-2; 7 nucleotides agree with TRBD1. In germline, CDR1 is LNHDA, CDR2 SQIVND (reference sequence). The CDR3 sequence is 15 residues long. With V trimmed by 7 bases and J by 5 bases, 10 bases remained unmatched.

This chain's CDR3 is CASRRTRGNTEAFF. In DNA form, the CDR3 reads TGTGCCAGTAGACGAACCCGGGGGAACACTGAAGCTTTCTTT. The V and J genes are TRBV19 and TRBJ1-1; D gene uncertain. The germline gives CDR1 LNHDA, CDR2 SQIVND (reference sequence). This CDR3 comprises 14 residues. V lost 6 bases to trimming and J lost 1 base, with 12 bases between them.

This clone occurred a few times. The V call is TRBV24-1, the J call TRBJ2-5; D is possibly TRBD2 (6 bases). The CDR3 spans 15 residues. The V end was cut by 9 bases, the J end by 1 base, with 17 bases between. Germline V gene lookup returns CDR1 KGHDR and CDR2 SFDVKD. For the CDR3, the DNA is TGTGCCACCGGGGGGACGGACTCTCCCCAAGAGACCCAGTACTTC. Amino acids: CATGGTDSPQETQYF.

The sample holds a few counts of this clone. The CDR3 protein is CASSMGRYNEQFF. DNA of the CDR3: TGTGCCAGTAGTATGGGACGGTACAATGAGCAGTTCTTC. The J gene is TRBJ2-1, the V gene TRBV19; D is possibly TRBD1 or TRBD2 (5 bases each). Germline values: CDR1 LNHDA, CDR2 SQIVND (reference sequence). V lost 3 bases and J lost 4, with 7 bases in between. The CDR3 contains 13 residues.

This clone was seen only a few times. The V gene is TRBV27, the J gene TRBJ2-7; 7 bases fit TRBD1. Germline assignment: CDR1 MNHEY and CDR2 SMNVEV (reference sequence). With V trimmed by 5 bases and J by 3 bases, 4 bases remained unmatched. The CDR3 is made up of 13 amino acids. This CDR3 reads CASSRGGRYEQYV. The CDR3 nucleotides are TGTGCCAGCAGTAGAGGGGGCCGCTACGAGCAGTACGTC.

The rearrangement links TRBV2 to TRBJ1-2; D gene unclear. There are 11 residues in the CDR3. Between the trimmed V and J ends, which lost 6 bases and 5 bases, there was a span of 7 bases. The germline V gene has CDR1 SNHLY and CDR2 FYNNEI. The CDR3 reads CASSRTYGYTF. CDR3 DNA: TGTGCCAGCAGCCGGACGTATGGCTACACCTTC.

The CDR3, as DNA: TGTGCCAGCAGCTTAGTGGGCGCGGCCTATACAAACAATGAGCAGTTCTTC. As protein: CASSLVGAAYTNNEQFF. The chain links TRBV7-8 to TRBJ2-1; no reliable D call. The germline V gene encodes CDR1 SGHVS and CDR2 FQNEAQ. Trimming stripped 1 base from V and 5 bases from J, with 18 bases between. The CDR3 has 17 amino acids.

The chain has TRBV5-1 and TRBJ2-1; 13 nucleotides agree with TRBD2. The CDR3 covers 15 residues. Looked up from germline, CDR1 is SGHRS and CDR2 is YFSETQ. The J segment lost 6 bases and the V segment lost 3 bases, leaving 3 bases of the junction unmatched. The CDR3 DNA reads TGCGCCAGCAGCTCACTAGCGGGGGGGCCCAATGAGCAGTTCTTC. Protein: CASSSLAGGPNEQFF.

The chain links TRBV9 to TRBJ2-3, with D possibly being TRBD2 (6 bases). The length of the CDR3 is 14 residues. V was trimmed by 2 bases and J by 5 bases, leaving 12 bases between them. Germline V gene lookup returns CDR1 SGDLS and CDR2 YYNGEE. The CDR3 nucleotides read TGTGCCAGCAGCGTTCGCGGGGCCAAAGATACGCAGTATTTT. Translating it yields CASSVRGAKDTQYF.